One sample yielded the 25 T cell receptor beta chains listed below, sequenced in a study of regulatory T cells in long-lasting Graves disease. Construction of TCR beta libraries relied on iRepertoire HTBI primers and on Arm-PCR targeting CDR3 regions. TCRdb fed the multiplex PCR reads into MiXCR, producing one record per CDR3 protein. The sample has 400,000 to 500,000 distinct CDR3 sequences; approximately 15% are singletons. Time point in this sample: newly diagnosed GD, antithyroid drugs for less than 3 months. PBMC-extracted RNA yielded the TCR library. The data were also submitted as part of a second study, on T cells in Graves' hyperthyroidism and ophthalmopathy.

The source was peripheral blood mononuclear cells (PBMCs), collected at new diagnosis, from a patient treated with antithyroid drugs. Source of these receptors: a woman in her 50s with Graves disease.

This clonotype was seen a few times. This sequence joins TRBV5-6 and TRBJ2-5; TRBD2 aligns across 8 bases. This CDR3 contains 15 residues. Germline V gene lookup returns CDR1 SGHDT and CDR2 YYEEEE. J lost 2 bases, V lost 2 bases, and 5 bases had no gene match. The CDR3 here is CASSFRTSYQETQYF. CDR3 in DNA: TGTGCCAGCAGCTTCCGGACTAGCTATCAAGAGACCCAGTACTTC.

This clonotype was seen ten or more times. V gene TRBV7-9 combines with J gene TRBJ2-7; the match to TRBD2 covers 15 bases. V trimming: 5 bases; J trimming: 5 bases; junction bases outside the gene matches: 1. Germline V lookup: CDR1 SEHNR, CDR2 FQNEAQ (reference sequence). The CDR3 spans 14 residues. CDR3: CASSRTSGRDEQYF. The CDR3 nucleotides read TGTGCCAGCAGCAGGACTAGCGGGAGGGACGAGCAGTACTTC.

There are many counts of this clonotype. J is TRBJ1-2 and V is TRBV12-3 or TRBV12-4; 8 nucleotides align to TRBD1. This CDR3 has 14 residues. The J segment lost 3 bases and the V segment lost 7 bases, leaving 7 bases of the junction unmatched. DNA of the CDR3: TGTGCCAGCACCCCATCGGACAGGGACTATGGCTACACCTTC. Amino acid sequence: CASTPSDRDYGYTF.

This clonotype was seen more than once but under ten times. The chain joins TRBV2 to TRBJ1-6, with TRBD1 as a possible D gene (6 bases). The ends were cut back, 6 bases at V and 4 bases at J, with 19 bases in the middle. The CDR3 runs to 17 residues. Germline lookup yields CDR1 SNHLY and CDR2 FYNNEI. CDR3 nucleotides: TGTGCCAGCAGCCCAGGGGCCCGGGAGGCTTATAATTCACCCCTCCACTTT. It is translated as CASSPGAREAYNSPLHF.

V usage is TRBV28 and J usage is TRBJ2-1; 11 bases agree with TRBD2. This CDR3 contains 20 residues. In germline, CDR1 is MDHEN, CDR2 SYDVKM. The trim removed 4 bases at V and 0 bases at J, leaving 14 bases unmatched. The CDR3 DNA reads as TGTGCCAGCAGTTCCCCCCCCGGGACTAGCGGCCAGAGCTCCTACAATGAGCAGTTCTTC. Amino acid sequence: CASSSPPGTSGQSSYNEQFF.

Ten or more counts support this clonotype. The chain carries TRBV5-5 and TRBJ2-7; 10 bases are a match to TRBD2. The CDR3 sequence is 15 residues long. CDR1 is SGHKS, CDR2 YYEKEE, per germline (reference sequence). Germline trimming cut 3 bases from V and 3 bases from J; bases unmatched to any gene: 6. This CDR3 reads CASSWELAGNYEQYF. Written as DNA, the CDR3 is TGTGCCAGCAGCTGGGAACTAGCGGGAAACTACGAGCAGTACTTC.

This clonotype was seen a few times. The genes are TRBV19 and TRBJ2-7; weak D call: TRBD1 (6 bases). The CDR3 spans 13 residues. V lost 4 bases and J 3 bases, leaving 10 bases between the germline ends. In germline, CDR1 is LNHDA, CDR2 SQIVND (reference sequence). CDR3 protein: CASSTGVGYEQYF. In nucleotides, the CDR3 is TGTGCCAGTAGTACAGGGGTCGGCTACGAGCAGTACTTC. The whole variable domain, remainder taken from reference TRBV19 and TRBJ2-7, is DGGITQSPKYLFRKEGQNVTLSCEQNLNHDAMYWYRQDPGQGLRLIYYSQIVNDFQKGDIAEGYSVSREKKESFPLTVTSAQKNPTAFYLCASSTGVGYEQYFGPGTRLTVT.

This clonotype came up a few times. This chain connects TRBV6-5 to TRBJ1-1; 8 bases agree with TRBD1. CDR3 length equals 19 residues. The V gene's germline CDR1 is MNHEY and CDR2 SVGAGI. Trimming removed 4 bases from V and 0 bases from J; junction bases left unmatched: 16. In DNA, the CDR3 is TGTGCCAGCAGTTTCGGTCTGCAGGGGGCTATTGGGATGAACACTGAAGCTTTCTTT. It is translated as CASSFGLQGAIGMNTEAFF.

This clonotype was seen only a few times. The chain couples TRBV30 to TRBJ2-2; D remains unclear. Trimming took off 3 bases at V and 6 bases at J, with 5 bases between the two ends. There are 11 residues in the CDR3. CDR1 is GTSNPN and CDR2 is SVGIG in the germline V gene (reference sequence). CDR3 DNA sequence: TGTGCCTGGAGAAGTCCCGGGGAGCTGTTTTTT. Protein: CAWRSPGELFF.

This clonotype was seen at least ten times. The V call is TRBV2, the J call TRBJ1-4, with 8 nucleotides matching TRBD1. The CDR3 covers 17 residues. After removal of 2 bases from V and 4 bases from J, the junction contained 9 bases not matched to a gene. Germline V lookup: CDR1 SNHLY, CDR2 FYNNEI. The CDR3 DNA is TGTGCCAGCAGTGAATCAGTGACAGGGGCCCTTAATGAAAAACTGTTTTTT. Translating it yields CASSESVTGALNEKLFF.

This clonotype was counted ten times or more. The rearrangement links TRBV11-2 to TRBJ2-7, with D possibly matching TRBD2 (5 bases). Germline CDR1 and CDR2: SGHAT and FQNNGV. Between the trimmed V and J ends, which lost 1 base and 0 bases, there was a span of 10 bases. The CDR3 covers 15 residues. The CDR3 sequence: CASSLGTGTSYEQYF. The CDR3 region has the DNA TGTGCCAGCAGCTTAGGGACGGGAACCTCCTACGAGCAGTACTTC.

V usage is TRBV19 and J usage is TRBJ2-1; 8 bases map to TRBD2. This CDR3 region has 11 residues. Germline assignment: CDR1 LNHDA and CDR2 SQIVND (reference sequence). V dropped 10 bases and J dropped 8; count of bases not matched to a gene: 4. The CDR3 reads CATGGGHEQFF. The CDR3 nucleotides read TGTGCCACCGGGGGGGGCCATGAGCAGTTCTTC.

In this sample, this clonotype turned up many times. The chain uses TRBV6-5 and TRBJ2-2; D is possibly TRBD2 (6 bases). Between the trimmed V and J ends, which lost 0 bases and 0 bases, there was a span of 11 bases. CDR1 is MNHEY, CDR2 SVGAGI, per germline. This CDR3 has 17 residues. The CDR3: CASSYSRGGTNTGELFF. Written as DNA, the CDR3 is TGTGCCAGCAGTTACTCGAGGGGCGGGACGAACACCGGGGAGCTGTTTTTT.

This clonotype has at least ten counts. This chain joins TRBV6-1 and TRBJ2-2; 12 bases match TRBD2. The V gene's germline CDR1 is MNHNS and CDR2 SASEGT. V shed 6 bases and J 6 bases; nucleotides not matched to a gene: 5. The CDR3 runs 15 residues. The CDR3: CASSPTSGSSGELFF. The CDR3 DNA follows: TGTGCCAGCAGCCCGACTAGCGGGAGTTCCGGGGAGCTGTTTTTT.

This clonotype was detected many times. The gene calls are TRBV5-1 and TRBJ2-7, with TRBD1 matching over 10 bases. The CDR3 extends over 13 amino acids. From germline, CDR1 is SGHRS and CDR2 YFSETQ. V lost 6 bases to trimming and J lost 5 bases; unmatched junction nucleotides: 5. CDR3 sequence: CASTRQGAHEQYF. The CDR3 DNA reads TGCGCCAGCACCAGACAGGGGGCACACGAGCAGTACTTC. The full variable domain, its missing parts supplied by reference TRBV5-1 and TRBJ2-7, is KAGVTQTPRYLIKTRGQQVTLSCSPISGHRSVSWYQQTPGQGLQFLFEYFSETQRNKGNFPGRFSGRQFSNSRSEMNVSTLELGDSALYLCASTRQGAHEQYFGPGTRLTVT.

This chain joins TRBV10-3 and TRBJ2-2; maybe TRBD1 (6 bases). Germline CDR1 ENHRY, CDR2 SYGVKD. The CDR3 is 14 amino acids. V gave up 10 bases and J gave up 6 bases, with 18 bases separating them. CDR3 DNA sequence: TGTGCCACACCGTCAGGGGATAGGGCCGGGGAGCTGTTTTTT. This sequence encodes CATPSGDRAGELFF.

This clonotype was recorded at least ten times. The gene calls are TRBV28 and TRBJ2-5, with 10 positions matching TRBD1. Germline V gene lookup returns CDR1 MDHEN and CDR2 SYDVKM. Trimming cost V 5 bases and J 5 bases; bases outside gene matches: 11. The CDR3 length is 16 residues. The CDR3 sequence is CASSHAQGQGWETQYF. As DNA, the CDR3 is TGTGCCAGCAGTCATGCCCAGGGACAGGGGTGGGAGACCCAGTACTTC.

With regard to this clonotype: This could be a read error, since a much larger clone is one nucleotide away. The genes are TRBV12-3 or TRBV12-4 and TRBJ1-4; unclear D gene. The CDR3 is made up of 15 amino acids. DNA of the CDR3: TGTACCAGCAGTTTGAGTGGCAGAGAGAATGAAAAACTGTTTTTT. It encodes CTSSLSGRENEKLFF.

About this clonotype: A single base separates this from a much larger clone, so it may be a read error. This CDR3 reads CASSLSGSGWIF. CDR3 coding DNA: TGTGCCAGCAGTCTCTCAGGGTCGGGGTGGATCTTC. The J gene is TRBJ2-1, the V gene TRBV28; D assignment may be TRBD1 or TRBD2 (5 bases each). The CDR3 runs 12 residues. Germline assignment: CDR1 MDHEN and CDR2 SYDVKM. Variable domain in full (rest from reference TRBV28 and TRBJ2-1): DVKVTQSSRYLVKRTGEKVFLECVQDMDHENMFWYRQDPGLGLRLIYFSYDVKMKEKGDIPEGYSVSREKKERFSLILESASTNQTSMYLCASSLSGSGWIFGPGTRLTVL.

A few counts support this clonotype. The CDR3 DNA reads TGCGCCAGCAGCCAAGAAACTAGCGGGAGTTTCGGGGAGCTGTTTTTT. Translation: CASSQETSGSFGELFF. This chain connects TRBV4-1 to TRBJ2-2; 11 nucleotides align to TRBD2. Germline CDR1 reads MGHRA; CDR2 reads YSYEKL. V shed 0 bases, J shed 7 bases, and the junction held 4 bases outside the gene matches. This CDR3 spans 16 amino acids.

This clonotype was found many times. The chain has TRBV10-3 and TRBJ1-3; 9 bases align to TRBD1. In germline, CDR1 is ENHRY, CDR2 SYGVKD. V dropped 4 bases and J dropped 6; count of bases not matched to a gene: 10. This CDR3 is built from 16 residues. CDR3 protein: CAISVFAGTGLNTIYF. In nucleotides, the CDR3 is TGTGCCATCAGTGTATTCGCCGGGACAGGGTTAAACACCATATATTTT.

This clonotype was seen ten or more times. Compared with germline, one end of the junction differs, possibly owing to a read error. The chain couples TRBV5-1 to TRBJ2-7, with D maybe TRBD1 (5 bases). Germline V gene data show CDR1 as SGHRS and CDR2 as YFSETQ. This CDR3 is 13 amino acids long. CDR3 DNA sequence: TGTGCCAGCAGCTTAGGACAACTATACGAGCAGTACTTC. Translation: CASSLGQLYEQYF.

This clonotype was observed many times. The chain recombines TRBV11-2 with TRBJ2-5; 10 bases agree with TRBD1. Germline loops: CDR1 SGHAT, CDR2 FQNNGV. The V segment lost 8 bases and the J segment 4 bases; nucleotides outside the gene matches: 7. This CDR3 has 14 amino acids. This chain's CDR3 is CASLGQGEGETQYF. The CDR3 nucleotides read TGTGCCAGCCTTGGACAGGGGGAGGGAGAGACCCAGTACTTC.

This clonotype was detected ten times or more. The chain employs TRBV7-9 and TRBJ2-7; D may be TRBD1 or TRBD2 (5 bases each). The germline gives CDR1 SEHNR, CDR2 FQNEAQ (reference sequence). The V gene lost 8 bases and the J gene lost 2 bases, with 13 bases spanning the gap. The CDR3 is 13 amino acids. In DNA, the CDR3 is TGTGCCAGCTCCGGGACGGACGCCTACGAGCAGTACTTC. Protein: CASSGTDAYEQYF.

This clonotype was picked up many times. CDR3 sequence (DNA): TGTGCCAGCAGTGATTGGACAGGTCTTCAGCCCCAGCATTTT. Its translation: CASSDWTGLQPQHF. V is TRBV28 and J is TRBJ1-5; 7 bases fit TRBD1. The CDR3 is made up of 14 amino acids. Germline trimming cut 5 bases from V and 6 bases from J; bases unmatched to any gene: 7. CDR1 is MDHEN, CDR2 SYDVKM, per germline. Drawing the rest from reference TRBV28 and TRBJ1-5, the complete variable domain is DVKVTQSSRYLVKRTGEKVFLECVQDMDHENMFWYRQDPGLGLRLIYFSYDVKMKEKGDIPEGYSVSREKKERFSLILESASTNQTSMYLCASSDWTGLQPQHFGDGTRLSIL.